This T cell receptor (beta chain) was identified during a study of chemoradiotherapy in HPV16-positive cancers. Sequencing used immunoSEQ multiplex PCR; TCRdb keeps in-frame clones, though not all of them. Of 16,000 or so clones listed, nearly 70% are singletons. CDR1 is SGHTA, CDR2 FQGNSA, per germline. This CDR3 spans 17 amino acids. Trimming pared 5 bases from V and 0 bases from J, leaving 20 bases between. This rearrangement joins TRBV7-2 to TRBJ2-7; D not resolved. The material was tumor tissue, obtained from a patient who underwent chemoradiotherapy. The TCR sequence derives from a human donor with HPV-associated anogenital cancer. CDR3 nucleotide sequence: TGTGCCAGCAGCCCTCCTGCGGACGGGCGAATCTCCTACGAGCAGTACTTC. Amino acids: CASSPPADGRISYEQYF.